The 14 T cell receptor beta chains below were found in one sample sequenced in a study of cytomegalovirus exposure and HLA in healthy donors. A multiplex PCR was run with 60 Vbeta primers and 13 Jbeta primers. Assay: immunoSEQ multiplex PCR; the TCRdb copy retains only in-frame clones and omits some. The sample lists some 100,000 clones; approximately 74% were seen once. Sequencing was carried out using PBMCs. These receptor sequences come from a female donor in good health and CMV-seropositive.

J is TRBJ1-2 and V is TRBV7-2, with no clear D. Germline CDR1 and CDR2: SGHTA and FQGNSA. The CDR3 length is 13 residues. Trimming pared 5 bases from V and 6 bases from J, leaving 13 bases between. The CDR3 here is CASSQQTWDGYTF. As DNA, the CDR3 is TGTGCCAGCAGCCAACAGACGTGGGATGGCTACACCTTC.

The chain is built from TRBV30 and TRBJ2-2; D perhaps matches TRBD2 (6 bases). The CDR3 has 16 residues. V shed 3 bases and J shed 2 bases, with 16 bases lying between them. Per the germline V gene, CDR1 is GTSNPN and CDR2 is SVGIG (reference sequence). CDR3 in amino acids: CAWRPLLARNTGELFF. CDR3 sequence (DNA): TGTGCCTGGAGACCCCTCCTAGCGAGAAACACCGGGGAGCTGTTTTTT.

V gene TRBV5-6 combines with J gene TRBJ1-2, with D uncertain. Germline V gene data show CDR1 as SGHDT and CDR2 as YYEEEE. The ends were cut back, 0 bases at V and 4 bases at J, with 7 bases in the middle. The CDR3 is 13 residues long. The CDR3 protein is CASSLAAGYGYTF. In nucleotides, the CDR3 is TGTGCCAGCAGCTTGGCGGCAGGCTATGGCTACACCTTC.

CDR3 residues: CASTRDWLYEQYF. Here the CDR3 DNA reads TGTGCCAGCACCCGGGACTGGTTATACGAGCAGTACTTC. The chain combines TRBV7-9 with TRBJ2-7, with TRBD2 as a possible D gene (6 bases). From germline, CDR1 is SEHNR and CDR2 FQNEAQ (reference sequence). The CDR3 spans 13 residues. V was shortened by 7 bases and J by 4 bases, with 14 bases between the two germline ends. Full variable domain (rest looked up from reference TRBV7-9 and TRBJ2-7): DTGVSQNPRHKITKRGQNVTFRCDPISEHNRLYWYRQTLGQGPEFLTYFQNEAQLEKSRLLSDRFSAERPKGSFSTLEIQRTEQGDSAMYLCASTRDWLYEQYFGPGTRLTVT.

The chain combines TRBV6-1 with TRBJ1-1, with a possible D match to TRBD1 (5 bases). There are 14 residues in the CDR3. CDR1 and CDR2 (germline): MNHNS, SASEGT. Trimming removed 6 bases from V and 5 bases from J, with 16 bases in between. The DNA for the CDR3 is TGTGCCAGCAGCGGTAGGCCCCGGGGGACTGAAGCTTTCTTT. Protein sequence: CASSGRPRGTEAFF.

The chain has TRBV7-9 and TRBJ1-6; D possibly corresponds to TRBD1 (6 bases). The germline V and J ends were trimmed by 5 bases and 9 bases, with 11 bases remaining between them. Germline V CDR1 and CDR2: SEHNR, FQNEAQ (reference sequence). This CDR3 contains 13 residues. CDR3 loop: CASSLQGRSPLHF. DNA of the CDR3: TGTGCCAGCAGCCTACAGGGCCGTTCACCCCTCCACTTT. The full variable domain, completed using reference TRBV7-9 and TRBJ1-6, is DTGVSQNPRHKITKRGQNVTFRCDPISEHNRLYWYRQTLGQGPEFLTYFQNEAQLEKSRLLSDRFSAERPKGSFSTLEIQRTEQGDSAMYLCASSLQGRSPLHFGNGTRLTVT.

This clone occurred a few times. V and J are TRBV18 and TRBJ2-7, with a weak D call TRBD2 (6 bases). The CDR3 totals 14 residues. Germline CDR1 reads KGHSH; CDR2 reads LQKENI. V lost 2 bases, J lost 3 bases, and 11 bases lay in between. In DNA form, the CDR3 reads TGTGCCAGCTCACCAAGACTAGAACTCTACGAGCAGTACTTC. As protein: CASSPRLELYEQYF.

The gene calls are TRBV28 and TRBJ1-2; TRBD1 agrees at 8 bases. Germline-derived CDR1 and CDR2 are MDHEN and SYDVKM. The junction had 12 bases not matched to a gene; V was cut back by 10 bases and J by 5 bases. The CDR3 covers 14 residues. The CDR3 coding sequence is TGTGCCACCTCGAGCTCCACAGGGGGGTATGGCTACACCTTC. Translating gives CATSSSTGGYGYTF.

The rearrangement links TRBV7-6 to TRBJ2-5; TRBD1 is a possible D gene (6 bases). The J call may be incorrect, as the DNA end agrees better with TRBJ2-7. The CDR3 contains 13 residues. The V gene's germline CDR1 is SGHVS and CDR2 FNYEAQ. The CDR3 DNA follows: TGTGCCAGCAGCTTAGAACAGGGCTACGAGCAGTACTTC. It translates to CASSLEQGYEQYF.

The chain joins TRBV4-1 to TRBJ2-7, with TRBD2 matching over 8 bases. The CDR3 covers 15 residues. V lost 1 base and J lost 3; bases outside the gene matches: 5. Germline CDR1 and CDR2: MGHRA and YSYEKL. CDR3 DNA sequence: TGCGCCAGCAGCCAAGCTTCTAGCGGGCTCTACGAGCAGTACTTC. Amino acid sequence: CASSQASSGLYEQYF.

Note on this clone: This same CDR3 is encoded by further DNA sequences in the sample. V gene TRBV29-1 combines with J gene TRBJ1-1; D gene uncertain. V lost 3 bases, J lost 1 base, and 3 bases lay in between. This CDR3 contains 11 residues. Germline CDR1 is SQVTM and CDR2 is ANQGSEA. The CDR3 region has the DNA TGCAGCGTTGAGAGGAACACTGAAGCTTTCTTT. This translates into CSVERNTEAFF.

This chain links TRBV19 with TRBJ2-7; D possibly corresponds to TRBD2 (5 bases). CDR3 length equals 13 residues. Germline values: CDR1 LNHDA, CDR2 SQIVND (reference sequence). The V gene lost 1 base and the J gene lost 2 bases, with 6 bases spanning the gap. CDR3 sequence reads: CASSIGGAYEQYF. The CDR3, as DNA: TGTGCCAGTAGTATAGGGGGAGCCTACGAGCAGTACTTC.

DNA of the CDR3: TGCGCCAGCAGCTGGGGGACAGGAAAAGAGACCCAGTACTTC. Protein sequence: CASSWGTGKETQYF. The chain has TRBV5-1 and TRBJ2-5; 8 positions match TRBD1. This CDR3 contains 14 residues. Germline V lookup: CDR1 SGHRS, CDR2 YFSETQ. After removal of 3 bases from V and 3 bases from J, the junction contained 4 bases not matched to a gene. Full variable domain (missing parts from reference TRBV5-1 and TRBJ2-5): KAGVTQTPRYLIKTRGQQVTLSCSPISGHRSVSWYQQTPGQGLQFLFEYFSETQRNKGNFPGRFSGRQFSNSRSEMNVSTLELGDSALYLCASSWGTGKETQYFGPGTRLLVL.

This clone was seen more than once but under ten times. The chain uses TRBV28 and TRBJ2-1; 7 bases align to TRBD1. The germline V gene has CDR1 MDHEN and CDR2 SYDVKM. The ends lost 6 bases at V and 0 bases at J; junction bases unmatched: 5. This CDR3 has 15 residues. The CDR3 region is CASRDRVSSYNEQFF. For the CDR3, the DNA is TGTGCCAGCAGAGACAGGGTCTCCTCCTACAATGAGCAGTTCTTC.